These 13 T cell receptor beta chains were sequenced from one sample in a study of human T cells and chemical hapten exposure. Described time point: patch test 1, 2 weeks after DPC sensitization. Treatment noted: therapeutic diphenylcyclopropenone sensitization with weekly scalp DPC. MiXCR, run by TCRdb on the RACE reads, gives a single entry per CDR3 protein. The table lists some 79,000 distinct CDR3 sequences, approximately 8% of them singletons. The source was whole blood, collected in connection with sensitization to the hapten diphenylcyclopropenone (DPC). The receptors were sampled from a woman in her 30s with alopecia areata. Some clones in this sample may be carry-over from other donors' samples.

The CDR3 region has the DNA TGTGCCAGCAGCCAAGGTGGCGGGAACAATCAGCCCCAGCATTTT. Encoded protein: CASSQGGGNNQPQHF. The V and J genes are TRBV3-1 and TRBJ1-5; D uncertain. V lost 1 base and J 3 bases, leaving 10 bases between the germline ends. Per the germline V gene, CDR1 is LGHDT and CDR2 is YNNKEL (reference sequence). The CDR3 spans 15 residues. Full variable domain (rest looked up from reference TRBV3-1 and TRBJ1-5): DTAVSQTPKYLVTQMGNDKSIKCEQNLGHDTMYWYKQDSKKFLKIMFSYNNKELIINETVPNRFSPKSPDKAHLNLHINSLELGDSAVYFCASSQGGGNNQPQHFGDGTRLSIL.

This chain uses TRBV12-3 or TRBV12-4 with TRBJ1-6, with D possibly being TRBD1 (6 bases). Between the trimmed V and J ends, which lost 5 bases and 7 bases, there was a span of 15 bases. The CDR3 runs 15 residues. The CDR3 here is CASSLRGGDNSPLHF. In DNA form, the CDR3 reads TGTGCCAGCAGTCTTCGGGGGGGCGACAATTCACCCCTCCACTTT.

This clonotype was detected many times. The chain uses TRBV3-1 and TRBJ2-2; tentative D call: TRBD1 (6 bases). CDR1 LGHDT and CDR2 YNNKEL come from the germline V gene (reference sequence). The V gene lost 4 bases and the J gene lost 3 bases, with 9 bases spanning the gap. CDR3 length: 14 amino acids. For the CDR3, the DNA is TGTGCCAGCAGCCTTCCAGGGGACACCGGGGAGCTGTTTTTT. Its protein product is CASSLPGDTGELFF.

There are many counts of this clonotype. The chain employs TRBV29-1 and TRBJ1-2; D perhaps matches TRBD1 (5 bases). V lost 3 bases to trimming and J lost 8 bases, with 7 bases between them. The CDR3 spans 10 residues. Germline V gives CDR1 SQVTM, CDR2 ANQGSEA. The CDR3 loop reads CSVEQGGYTF. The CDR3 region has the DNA TGCAGCGTTGAGCAGGGCGGCTACACCTTC.

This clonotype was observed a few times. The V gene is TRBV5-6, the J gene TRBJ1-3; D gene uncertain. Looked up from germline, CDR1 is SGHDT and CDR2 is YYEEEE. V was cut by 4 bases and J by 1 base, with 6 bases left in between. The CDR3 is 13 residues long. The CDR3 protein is CASSPPSGNTIYF. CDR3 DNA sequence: TGTGCCAGCAGCCCGCCGTCTGGAAACACCATATATTTT.

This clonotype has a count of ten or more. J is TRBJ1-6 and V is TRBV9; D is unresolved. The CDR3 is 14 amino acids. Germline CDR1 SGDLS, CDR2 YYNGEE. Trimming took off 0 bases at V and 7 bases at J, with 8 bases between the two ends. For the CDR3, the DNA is TGTGCCAGCAGCGTAGCGGACGGAAATTCACCCCTCCACTTT. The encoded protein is CASSVADGNSPLHF. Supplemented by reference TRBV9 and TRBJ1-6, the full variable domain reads DSGVTQTPKHLITATGQRVTLRCSPRSGDLSVYWYQQSLDQGLQFLIQYYNGEERAKGNILERFSAQQFPDLHSELNLSSLELGDSALYFCASSVADGNSPLHFGNGTRLTVT.

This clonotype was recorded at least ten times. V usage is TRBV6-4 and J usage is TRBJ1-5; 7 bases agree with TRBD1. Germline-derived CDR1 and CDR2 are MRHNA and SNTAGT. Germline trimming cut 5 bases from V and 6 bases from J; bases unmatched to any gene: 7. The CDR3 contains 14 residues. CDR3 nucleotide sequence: TGTGCCAGCAGTCGCGACAGGGTCCGTCAGCCCCAGCATTTT. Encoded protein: CASSRDRVRQPQHF.

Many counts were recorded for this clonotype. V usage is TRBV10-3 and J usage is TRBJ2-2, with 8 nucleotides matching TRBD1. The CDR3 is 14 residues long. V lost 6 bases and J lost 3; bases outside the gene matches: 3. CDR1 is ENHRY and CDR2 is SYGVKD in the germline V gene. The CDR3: CAISGQGYTGELFF. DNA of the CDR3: TGTGCCATCAGCGGACAGGGTTACACCGGGGAGCTGTTTTTT.

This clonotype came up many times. The DNA of the CDR3 is TGCAGTGCTAGAGATCTAGATACGCAGTATTTT. Translating it yields CSARDLDTQYF. This chain uses TRBV20-1 with TRBJ2-3; D is uncertain. The CDR3 spans 11 residues. Germline assignment: CDR1 DFQATT and CDR2 SNEGSKA (reference sequence). Trimming removed 0 bases at V and 5 bases at J, with 3 bases between.

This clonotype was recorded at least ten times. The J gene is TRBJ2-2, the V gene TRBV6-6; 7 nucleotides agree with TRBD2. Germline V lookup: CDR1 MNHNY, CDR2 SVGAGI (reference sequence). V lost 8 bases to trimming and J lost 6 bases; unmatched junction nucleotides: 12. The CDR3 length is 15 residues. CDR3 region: CASQWGGSFAGELFF. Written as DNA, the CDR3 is TGTGCCAGCCAATGGGGAGGGTCATTTGCCGGGGAGCTGTTTTTT.

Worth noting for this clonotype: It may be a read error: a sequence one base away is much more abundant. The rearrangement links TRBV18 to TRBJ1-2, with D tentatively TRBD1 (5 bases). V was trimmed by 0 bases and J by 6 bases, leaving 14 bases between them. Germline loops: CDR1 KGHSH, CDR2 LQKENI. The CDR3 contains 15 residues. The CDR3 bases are TGTGCCAGCTCACCACCGGCCGGGAGGGGCGATGGCTACACCTTC. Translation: CASSPPAGRGDGYTF.

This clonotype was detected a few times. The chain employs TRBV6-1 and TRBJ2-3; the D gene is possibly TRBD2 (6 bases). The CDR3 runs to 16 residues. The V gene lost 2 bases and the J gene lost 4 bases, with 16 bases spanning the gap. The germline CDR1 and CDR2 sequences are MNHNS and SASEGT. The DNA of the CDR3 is TGTGCCAGCAGTGAACGGGGAGGCTTTAATGCAGATACGCAGTATTTT. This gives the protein CASSERGGFNADTQYF.

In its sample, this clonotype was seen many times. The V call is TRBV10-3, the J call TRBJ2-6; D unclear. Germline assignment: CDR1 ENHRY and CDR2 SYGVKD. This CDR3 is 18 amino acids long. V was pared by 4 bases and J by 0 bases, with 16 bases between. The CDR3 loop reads CAISVMMASDSGANVLTF. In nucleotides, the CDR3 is TGTGCCATCAGTGTAATGATGGCGAGCGACTCTGGGGCCAACGTCCTGACTTTC.